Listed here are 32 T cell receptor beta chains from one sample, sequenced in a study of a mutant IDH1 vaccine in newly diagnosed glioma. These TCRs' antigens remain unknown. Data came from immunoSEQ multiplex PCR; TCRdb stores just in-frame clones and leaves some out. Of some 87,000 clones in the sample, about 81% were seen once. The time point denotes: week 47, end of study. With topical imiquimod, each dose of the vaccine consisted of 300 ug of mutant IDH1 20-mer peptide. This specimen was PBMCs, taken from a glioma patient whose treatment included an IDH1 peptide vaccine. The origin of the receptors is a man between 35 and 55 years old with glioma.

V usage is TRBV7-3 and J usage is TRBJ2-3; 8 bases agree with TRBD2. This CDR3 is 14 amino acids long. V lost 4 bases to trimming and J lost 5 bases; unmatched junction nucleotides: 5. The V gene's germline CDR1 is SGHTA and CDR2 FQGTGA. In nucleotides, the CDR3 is TGTGCCAGCAGCTCTAATAGCGGGGTAGATACGCAGTATTTT. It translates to CASSSNSGVDTQYF.

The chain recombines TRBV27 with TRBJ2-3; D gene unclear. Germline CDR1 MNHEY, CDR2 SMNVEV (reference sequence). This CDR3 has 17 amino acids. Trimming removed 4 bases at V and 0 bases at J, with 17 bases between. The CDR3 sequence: CASSSPIPASSTDTQYF. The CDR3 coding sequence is TGTGCCAGCAGTTCCCCCATTCCGGCGTCTAGCACAGATACGCAGTATTTT.

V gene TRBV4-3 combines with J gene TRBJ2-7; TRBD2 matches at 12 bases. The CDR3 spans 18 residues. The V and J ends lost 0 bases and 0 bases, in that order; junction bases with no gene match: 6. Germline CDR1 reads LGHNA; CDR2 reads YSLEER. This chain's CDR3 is CASSQDSSGRGSSYEQYF. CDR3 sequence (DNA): TGCGCCAGCAGCCAAGATTCTAGCGGGAGGGGTAGCTCCTACGAGCAGTACTTC.

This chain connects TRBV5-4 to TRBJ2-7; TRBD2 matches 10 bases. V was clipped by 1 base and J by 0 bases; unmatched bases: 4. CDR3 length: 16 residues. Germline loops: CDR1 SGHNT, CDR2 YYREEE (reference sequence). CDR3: CASSLSSGRNSYEQYF. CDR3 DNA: TGTGCCAGCAGCTTGTCTAGCGGGAGAAACTCCTACGAGCAGTACTTC.

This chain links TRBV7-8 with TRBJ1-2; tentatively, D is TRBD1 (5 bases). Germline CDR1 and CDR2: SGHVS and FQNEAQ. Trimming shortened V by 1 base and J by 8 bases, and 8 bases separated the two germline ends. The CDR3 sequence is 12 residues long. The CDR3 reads CASSLVQEGYTF. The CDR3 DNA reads TGTGCCAGCAGCTTAGTACAGGAAGGCTACACCTTC.

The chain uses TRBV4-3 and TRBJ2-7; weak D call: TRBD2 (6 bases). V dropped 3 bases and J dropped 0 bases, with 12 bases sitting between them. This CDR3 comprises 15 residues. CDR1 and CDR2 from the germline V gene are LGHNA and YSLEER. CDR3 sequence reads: CASSHAAGSSYEQYF. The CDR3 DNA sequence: TGCGCCAGCAGCCACGCCGCGGGGAGCTCCTACGAGCAGTACTTC.

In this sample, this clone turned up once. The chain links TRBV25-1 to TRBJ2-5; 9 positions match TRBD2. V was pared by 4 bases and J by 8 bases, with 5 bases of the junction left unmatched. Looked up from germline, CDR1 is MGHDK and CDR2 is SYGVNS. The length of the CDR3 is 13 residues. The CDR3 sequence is CASSATSGPTQYF. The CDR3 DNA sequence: TGTGCCAGCAGTGCGACTAGCGGACCCACCCAGTACTTC.

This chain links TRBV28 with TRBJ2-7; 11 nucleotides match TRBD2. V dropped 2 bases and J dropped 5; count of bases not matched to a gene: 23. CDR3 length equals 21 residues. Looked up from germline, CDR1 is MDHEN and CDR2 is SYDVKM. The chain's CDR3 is CASSLGQAQLAGDSRFDEQYF. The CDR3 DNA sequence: TGTGCCAGCAGTTTAGGGCAGGCCCAACTAGCGGGAGATTCTCGTTTTGACGAGCAGTACTTC.

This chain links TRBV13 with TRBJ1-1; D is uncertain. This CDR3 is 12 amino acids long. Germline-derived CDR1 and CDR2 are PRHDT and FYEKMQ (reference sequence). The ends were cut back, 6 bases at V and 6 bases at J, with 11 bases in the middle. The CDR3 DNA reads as TGTGCCAGCAGAAAGGGTGGGCCTGAAGCTTTCTTT. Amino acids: CASRKGGPEAFF.

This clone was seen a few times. The CDR3 sequence: CASSFGGHSPLHF. CDR3 DNA sequence: TGCGCCAGCAGCTTTGGGGGCCATTCACCCCTCCACTTT. J is TRBJ1-6 and V is TRBV5-1; possibly TRBD1 for D (6 bases). With 2 bases removed from V and 8 bases from J, the gap between germline ends came to 8 bases. The germline V gene encodes CDR1 SGHRS and CDR2 YFSETQ. The CDR3 runs 13 residues.

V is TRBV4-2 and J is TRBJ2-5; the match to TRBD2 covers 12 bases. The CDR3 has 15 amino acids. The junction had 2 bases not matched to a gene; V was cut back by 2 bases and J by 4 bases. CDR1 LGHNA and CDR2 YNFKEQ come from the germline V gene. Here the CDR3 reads CASSQLAGGPETQYF. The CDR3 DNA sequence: TGTGCCAGCAGCCAACTAGCGGGAGGGCCAGAGACCCAGTACTTC.

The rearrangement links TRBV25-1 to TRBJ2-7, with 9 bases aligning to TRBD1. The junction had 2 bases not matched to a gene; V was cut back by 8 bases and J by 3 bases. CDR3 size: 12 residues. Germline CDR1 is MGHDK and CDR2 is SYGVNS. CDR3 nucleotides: TGTGCCAGCGGGGACAGGGTCTACGAGCAGTACTTC. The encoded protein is CASGDRVYEQYF.

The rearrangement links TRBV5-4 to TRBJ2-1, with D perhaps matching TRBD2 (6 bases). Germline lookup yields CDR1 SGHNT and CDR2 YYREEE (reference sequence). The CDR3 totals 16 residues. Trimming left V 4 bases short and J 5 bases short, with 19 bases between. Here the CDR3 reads CASSPGGTGRDNEQFF. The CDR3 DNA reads TGTGCCAGCAGCCCCGGAGGGACCGGTAGGGACAATGAGCAGTTCTTC.

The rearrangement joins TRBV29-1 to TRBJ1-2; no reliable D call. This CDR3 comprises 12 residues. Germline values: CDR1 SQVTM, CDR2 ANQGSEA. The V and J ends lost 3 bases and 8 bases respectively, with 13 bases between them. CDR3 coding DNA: TGCAGCGTTGAGAAGGGCCTGGGGGGCTACACCTTC. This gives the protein CSVEKGLGGYTF.

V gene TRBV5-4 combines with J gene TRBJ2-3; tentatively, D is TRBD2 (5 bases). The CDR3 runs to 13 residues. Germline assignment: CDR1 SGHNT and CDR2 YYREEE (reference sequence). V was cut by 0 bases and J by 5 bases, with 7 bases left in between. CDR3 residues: CASSLVEEDTQYF. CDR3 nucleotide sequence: TGTGCCAGCAGCTTGGTGGAGGAAGATACGCAGTATTTT.

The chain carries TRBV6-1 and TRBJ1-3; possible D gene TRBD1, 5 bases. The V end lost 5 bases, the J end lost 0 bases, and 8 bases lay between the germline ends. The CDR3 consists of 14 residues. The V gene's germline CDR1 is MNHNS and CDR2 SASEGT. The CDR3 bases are TGTGCCAGCAGTCCAGGGCCCTCTGGAAACACCATATATTTT. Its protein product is CASSPGPSGNTIYF.

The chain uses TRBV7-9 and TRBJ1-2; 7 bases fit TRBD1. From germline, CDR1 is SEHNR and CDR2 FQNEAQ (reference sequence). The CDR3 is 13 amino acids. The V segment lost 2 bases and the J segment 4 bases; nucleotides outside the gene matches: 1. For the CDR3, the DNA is TGTGCCAGCAGCTTATACAGGGGCTATGGCTACACCTTC. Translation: CASSLYRGYGYTF.

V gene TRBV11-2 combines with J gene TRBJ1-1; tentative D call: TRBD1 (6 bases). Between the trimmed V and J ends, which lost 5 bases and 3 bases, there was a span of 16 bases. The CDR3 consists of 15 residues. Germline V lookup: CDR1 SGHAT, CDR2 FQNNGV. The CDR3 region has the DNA TGTGCCAGCAGCACCGGGGGGCAGCGGTACACTGAAGCTTTCTTT. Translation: CASSTGGQRYTEAFF.

The CDR3 loop reads CASRSGQGQEKLFF. DNA for the CDR3: TGTGCCAGCAGGAGTGGTCAGGGTCAAGAAAAACTGTTTTTT. The V call is TRBV2, the J call TRBJ1-4, with a weak D call TRBD1 (5 bases). The CDR3 is 14 amino acids. With 6 bases removed from V and 8 bases from J, the gap between germline ends came to 16 bases. Germline CDR1 is SNHLY and CDR2 is FYNNEI.

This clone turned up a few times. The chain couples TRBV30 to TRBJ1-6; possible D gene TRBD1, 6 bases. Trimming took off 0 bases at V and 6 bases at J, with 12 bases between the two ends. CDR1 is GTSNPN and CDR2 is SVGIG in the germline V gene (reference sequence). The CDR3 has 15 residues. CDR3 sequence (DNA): TGTGCCTGGAGTGTACTTGGACAGCTTAATTCACCCCTCCACTTT. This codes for CAWSVLGQLNSPLHF.

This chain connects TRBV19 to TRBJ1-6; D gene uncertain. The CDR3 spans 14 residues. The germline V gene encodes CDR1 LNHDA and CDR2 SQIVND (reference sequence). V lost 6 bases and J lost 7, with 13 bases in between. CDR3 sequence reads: CASSQEGGNSPLHF. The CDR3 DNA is TGTGCCAGTAGCCAGGAGGGAGGGAATTCACCCCTCCACTTT.

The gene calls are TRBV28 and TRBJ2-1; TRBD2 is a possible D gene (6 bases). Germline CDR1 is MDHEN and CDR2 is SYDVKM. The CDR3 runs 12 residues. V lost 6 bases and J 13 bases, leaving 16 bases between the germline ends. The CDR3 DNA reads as TGTGCCAGCAGCTCAAGGCAGCGGGTACAGTTCTTC. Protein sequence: CASSSRQRVQFF.

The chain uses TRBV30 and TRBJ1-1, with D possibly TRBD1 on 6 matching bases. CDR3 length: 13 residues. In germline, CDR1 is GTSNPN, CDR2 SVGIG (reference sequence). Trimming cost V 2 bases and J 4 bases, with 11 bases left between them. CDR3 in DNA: TGTGCCTGGAGTATCAGGGGCCCCACTGAAGCTTTCTTT. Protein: CAWSIRGPTEAFF.

CDR3 amino acids: CASSPGDSYEQYF. CDR3 nucleotide sequence: TGTGCCAGTAGTCCAGGGGACAGCTACGAGCAGTACTTC. This chain connects TRBV19 to TRBJ2-7; TRBD1 agrees at 7 bases. Germline V gives CDR1 LNHDA, CDR2 SQIVND (reference sequence). J gave up 3 bases and V 5 bases, and 4 bases lay outside the gene matches. The CDR3 sequence is 13 residues long.

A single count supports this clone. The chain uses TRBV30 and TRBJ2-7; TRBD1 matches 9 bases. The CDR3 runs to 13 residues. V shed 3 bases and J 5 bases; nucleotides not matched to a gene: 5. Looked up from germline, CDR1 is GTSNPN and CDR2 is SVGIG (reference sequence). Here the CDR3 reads CAWRGQGGNEQYF. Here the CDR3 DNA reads TGTGCCTGGAGGGGACAGGGAGGGAACGAGCAGTACTTC.

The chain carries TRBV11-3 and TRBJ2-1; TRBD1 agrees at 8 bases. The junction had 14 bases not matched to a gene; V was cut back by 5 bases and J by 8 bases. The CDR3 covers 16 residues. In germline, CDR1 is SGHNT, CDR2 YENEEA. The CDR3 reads CASSPGQGEGLDEQFF. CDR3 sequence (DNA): TGTGCCAGCAGCCCCGGACAGGGTGAGGGTTTGGATGAGCAGTTCTTC.

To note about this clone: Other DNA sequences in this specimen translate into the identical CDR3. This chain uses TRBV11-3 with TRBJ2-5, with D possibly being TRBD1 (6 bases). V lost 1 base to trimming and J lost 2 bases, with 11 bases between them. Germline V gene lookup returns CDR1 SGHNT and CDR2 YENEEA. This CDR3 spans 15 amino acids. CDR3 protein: CASSLGGQNQETQYF. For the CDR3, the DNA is TGTGCCAGCAGCTTAGGGGGGCAGAATCAAGAGACCCAGTACTTC.

The CDR3 loop is CASSEPSEQAYSNQPQHF. The CDR3 nucleotides read TGCGCCAGCAGTGAGCCCTCGGAACAGGCCTATAGCAATCAGCCCCAGCATTTT. This chain joins TRBV10-1 and TRBJ1-5, with TRBD1 as a possible D gene (5 bases). The CDR3 is 18 residues long. V was trimmed by 2 bases and J by 0 bases, leaving 17 bases between them. Germline assignment: CDR1 WNHNN and CDR2 SYGVQD (reference sequence).

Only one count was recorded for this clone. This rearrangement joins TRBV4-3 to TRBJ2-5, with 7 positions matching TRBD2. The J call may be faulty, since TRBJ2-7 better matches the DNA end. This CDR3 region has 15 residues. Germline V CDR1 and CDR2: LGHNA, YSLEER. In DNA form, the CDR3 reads TGCGCCAGCAGCCAAGGGGGGAGGGCCCATTACGAGCAGTACTTC. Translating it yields CASSQGGRAHYEQYF.

The DNA of the CDR3 is TGTGCCTCTAAAGGGGGAAGCTCCTATAATTCACCCCTCCACTTT. It encodes CASKGGSSYNSPLHF. The chain combines TRBV30 with TRBJ1-6; tentative D call: TRBD1 (6 bases). Germline CDR1 reads GTSNPN; CDR2 reads SVGIG (reference sequence). Trimming left V 7 bases short and J 0 bases short, with 13 bases between. CDR3 length equals 15 residues. Drawing the rest from reference TRBV30 and TRBJ1-6, the complete variable domain is SQTIHQWPATLVQPVGSPLSLECTVEGTSNPNLYWYRQAAGRGLQLLFYSVGIGQISSEVPQNLSASRPQDRQFILSSKKLLLSDSGFYLCASKGGSSYNSPLHFGNGTRLTVT.

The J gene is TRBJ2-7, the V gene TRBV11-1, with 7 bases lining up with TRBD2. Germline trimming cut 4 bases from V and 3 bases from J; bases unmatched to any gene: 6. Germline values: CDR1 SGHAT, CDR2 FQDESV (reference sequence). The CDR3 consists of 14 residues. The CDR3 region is CASSSGTINYEQYF. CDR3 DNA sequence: TGTGCCAGCAGCTCCGGGACTATCAACTACGAGCAGTACTTC. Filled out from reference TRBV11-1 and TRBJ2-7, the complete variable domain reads EAEVAQSPRYKITEKSQAVAFWCDPISGHATLYWYRQILGQGPELLVQFQDESVVDDSQLPKDRFSAERLKGVDSTLKIQPAELGDSAMYLCASSSGTINYEQYFGPGTRLTVT.

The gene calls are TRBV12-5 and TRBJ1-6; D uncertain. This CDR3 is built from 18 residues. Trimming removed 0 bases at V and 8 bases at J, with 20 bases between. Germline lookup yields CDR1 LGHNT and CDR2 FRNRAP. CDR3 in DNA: TGTGCTAGTGGTTTGGTCCGAAGGTTATCGATTGATTATTCACCCCTCCACTTT. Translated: CASGLVRRLSIDYSPLHF.